The 24 T cell receptor beta chains presented below share a single source sample, sequenced in a study of blood T cell repertoires in COVID-19. This table comes from immunoSEQ multiplex PCR, and its TCRdb copy is limited to in-frame clones, with some not included. The sample lists some 300,000 clones; around 86% were seen once. Material: peripheral blood. The receptors here all came from a man aged 65 to 85 with acute or convalescent COVID-19.

This rearrangement joins TRBV18 to TRBJ1-4, with 9 bases lining up with TRBD1. The V gene end was trimmed by 6 bases and the J gene end by 6 bases; junction bases not matched to a gene: 8. The CDR3 loop spans 15 amino acids. The V gene's germline CDR1 is KGHSH and CDR2 LQKENI. The CDR3 DNA reads TGTGCCAGCTCGGTAACAGGGGGCTTGGATGAAAAACTGTTTTTT. Translating gives CASSVTGGLDEKLFF.

The chain links TRBV5-4 to TRBJ2-5, with D perhaps TRBD1 (5 bases). Trimming left V 0 bases short and J 1 base short, with 10 bases between. The CDR3 extends over 15 amino acids. Germline CDR1 and CDR2: SGHNT and YYREEE (reference sequence). For the CDR3, the DNA is TGTGCCAGCAGCTTGGGACAGAGTATCCAAGAGACCCAGTACTTC. The encoded protein is CASSLGQSIQETQYF.

The chain recombines TRBV5-1 with TRBJ2-3; 10 positions match TRBD2. Germline V gene data show CDR1 as SGHRS and CDR2 as YFSETQ. V lost 2 bases, J lost 1 base, and 4 bases stayed unmatched. CDR3 length: 16 residues. The CDR3 DNA is TGCGCCAGCAGCTTTGGGCTAGCGGGGGGCACAGATACGCAGTATTTT. It codes for CASSFGLAGGTDTQYF.

The V gene is TRBV7-9, the J gene TRBJ1-2; D uncertain. Germline-derived CDR1 and CDR2 are SEHNR and FQNEAQ (reference sequence). The CDR3 is 13 residues long. Trimming stripped 3 bases from V and 3 bases from J, with 8 bases between. DNA of the CDR3: TGTGCCAGCAGCTTGGCACACGACTATGGCTACACCTTC. Its protein is CASSLAHDYGYTF.

This sequence joins TRBV10-3 and TRBJ1-1; TRBD1 agrees at 9 bases. From germline, CDR1 is ENHRY and CDR2 SYGVKD. The CDR3 length is 14 residues. Trimming at V came to 10 bases and at J to 3 bases, leaving 9 bases not matched to a gene. Here the CDR3 reads CATRVGTGHTEAFF. DNA of the CDR3: TGTGCCACTAGAGTGGGGACAGGGCACACTGAAGCTTTCTTT.

This chain joins TRBV5-5 and TRBJ1-3; maybe TRBD1 (5 bases). The germline gives CDR1 SGHKS, CDR2 YYEKEE (reference sequence). Trimming removed 2 bases from V and 7 bases from J, with 22 bases in between. There are 17 residues in the CDR3. The CDR3 is CASSLFSGTTQGNTIYF. Written as DNA, the CDR3 is TGTGCCAGCAGCTTATTCTCCGGGACTACCCAAGGGAACACCATATATTTT. Using reference TRBV5-5 and TRBJ1-3 for the parts outside the CDR3, the full variable domain is DAGVTQSPTHLIKTRGQQVTLRCSPISGHKSVSWYQQVLGQGPQFIFQYYEKEERGRGNFPDRFSARQFPNYSSELNVNALLLGDSALYLCASSLFSGTTQGNTIYFGEGSWLTVV.

This rearrangement joins TRBV24-1 to TRBJ2-5; tentative D call: TRBD1 (6 bases). Germline assignment: CDR1 KGHDR and CDR2 SFDVKD. Between the trimmed V and J ends, which lost 3 bases and 4 bases, there was a span of 14 bases. This CDR3 spans 15 amino acids. CDR3 sequence: CATSDPTGSGETQYF. The CDR3 nucleotides read TGTGCCACCAGTGATCCCACAGGGTCGGGAGAGACCCAGTACTTC.

The rearrangement uses TRBV27 and TRBJ2-4; possible D gene TRBD1, 6 bases. This CDR3 contains 13 residues. Germline CDR1 reads MNHEY; CDR2 reads SMNVEV (reference sequence). The germline V and J ends were trimmed by 4 bases and 6 bases, with 10 bases remaining between them. CDR3 protein: CASSSTDRNIQYF. The CDR3 DNA sequence: TGTGCCAGCAGTTCAACGGACAGAAACATTCAGTACTTC.

J is TRBJ2-3 and V is TRBV3-1 (or the pseudogene TRBV3-2); D not certain. This CDR3 spans 13 amino acids. The V end was cut by 1 base, the J end by 3 bases, with 5 bases between. The germline gives CDR1 LGHDT, CDR2 YNNKEL (reference sequence). The CDR3 spells CASSQGATDTQYF. CDR3 DNA: TGTGCCAGCAGCCAAGGGGCGACAGATACGCAGTATTTT.

The genes are TRBV28 and TRBJ1-2; 7 bases are a match to TRBD1. Germline CDR1 MDHEN, CDR2 SYDVKM. The ends lost 5 bases at V and 2 bases at J; junction bases unmatched: 5. The CDR3 spans 14 residues. The CDR3 spells CASSRDSSNYGYTF. In nucleotides, the CDR3 is TGTGCCAGCAGTCGGGACAGTTCCAACTATGGCTACACCTTC.

This clone was observed once. This chain links TRBV7-2 with TRBJ1-4; tentative D call: TRBD1 (6 bases). Trimming pared 0 bases from V and 2 bases from J, leaving 13 bases between. CDR1 SGHTA and CDR2 FQGNSA come from the germline V gene. This CDR3 has 17 amino acids. DNA for the CDR3: TGTGCCAGCAGCTTAGCTCAGGGGAGTAGGACTAATGAAAAACTGTTTTTT. Its protein is CASSLAQGSRTNEKLFF.

The chain couples TRBV5-1 to TRBJ1-4; no reliable D call. In germline, CDR1 is SGHRS, CDR2 YFSETQ. V was clipped by 7 bases and J by 5 bases, with 12 bases between them. This CDR3 comprises 13 residues. This chain's CDR3 is CASAPGANEKLFF. CDR3 bases: TGCGCCAGCGCTCCAGGTGCGAATGAAAAACTGTTTTTT.

V is TRBV5-4 and J is TRBJ2-3; 7 bases are shared with TRBD2. V trimming: 0 bases; J trimming: 2 bases; junction bases outside the gene matches: 3. The V gene's germline CDR1 is SGHNT and CDR2 YYREEE (reference sequence). The CDR3 has 15 residues. The CDR3: CASSLAGGFTDTQYF. DNA for the CDR3: TGTGCCAGCAGCTTGGCCGGGGGGTTCACAGATACGCAGTATTTT.

The chain joins TRBV3-1 (or the pseudogene TRBV3-2) to TRBJ1-2, with a possible D match to TRBD1 (6 bases). The germline V gene has CDR1 LGHDT and CDR2 YNNKEL (reference sequence). V lost 1 base, J lost 8 bases, and 14 bases lay in between. This CDR3 is 14 amino acids long. The CDR3 loop reads CASSQGRGARGYTF. Here the CDR3 DNA reads TGTGCCAGCAGCCAAGGTCGGGGGGCAAGAGGCTACACCTTC.

This clone was seen only a few times. The rearrangement uses TRBV10-3 and TRBJ1-1; D is perhaps TRBD1 (5 bases). V was pared by 6 bases and J by 8 bases, with 19 bases between. Germline V gene data show CDR1 as ENHRY and CDR2 as SYGVKD. CDR3 size: 14 residues. CDR3 protein: CAIRPTRGKFEAFF. CDR3 DNA sequence: TGTGCCATCAGACCTACCCGGGGGAAATTCGAAGCTTTCTTT.

The chain is built from TRBV5-1 and TRBJ1-1; the D is unclear. Looked up from germline, CDR1 is SGHRS and CDR2 is YFSETQ. The CDR3 extends over 14 amino acids. Trimming took 0 bases from V and 1 from J, leaving 7 bases between them. Here the CDR3 reads CASSLVSENTEAFF. The CDR3 bases are TGCGCCAGCAGCTTGGTTTCAGAGAACACTGAAGCTTTCTTT.

This clone was recorded only once. The V call is TRBV7-9, the J call TRBJ2-5; 7 bases align to TRBD2. V trimming: 3 bases; J trimming: 6 bases; junction bases outside the gene matches: 16. CDR3 length: 17 residues. Germline CDR1 SEHNR, CDR2 FQNEAQ (reference sequence). The CDR3 sequence is CASSFPPSGDPVKTQYF. CDR3 DNA sequence: TGTGCCAGCAGCTTCCCCCCAAGCGGGGATCCGGTGAAGACCCAGTACTTC.

The rearrangement uses TRBV3-1 (or the pseudogene TRBV3-2) and TRBJ2-7; TRBD2 might be the D (7 bases). Germline V gives CDR1 LGHDT, CDR2 YNNKEL (reference sequence). This CDR3 has 14 residues. V dropped 4 bases and J dropped 3 bases, with 13 bases sitting between them. CDR3 DNA sequence: TGTGCCAGCAGCCTGGGGGGGCGCTTCTACGAGCAGTACTTC. It translates to CASSLGGRFYEQYF.

V gene TRBV11-2 combines with J gene TRBJ2-3, with 12 bases identical to TRBD2. Germline V gene sequence: CDR1 SGHAT, CDR2 FQNNGV. The CDR3 loop spans 16 amino acids. V was clipped by 6 bases and J by 7 bases; unmatched bases: 11. The CDR3 loop reads CASRLAASGGVNTQYF. As DNA, the CDR3 is TGTGCCAGCAGACTAGCGGCTAGCGGGGGGGTGAATACGCAGTATTTT.

This rearrangement joins TRBV6-5 to TRBJ1-1; D is undetermined. Germline V gene sequence: CDR1 MNHEY, CDR2 SVGAGI. The CDR3 has 11 residues. V was pared by 6 bases and J by 4 bases, with 6 bases between. This chain's CDR3 is CASRHSTEAFF. DNA of the CDR3: TGTGCCAGCAGACACAGCACTGAAGCTTTCTTT.

The rearrangement links TRBV2 to TRBJ2-1; D possibly corresponds to TRBD2 (6 bases). CDR3 length: 15 residues. The germline V gene has CDR1 SNHLY and CDR2 FYNNEI. V gave up 4 bases and J gave up 4 bases, with 14 bases separating them. CDR3 loop: CASSVSGRGYNEQFF. CDR3 DNA: TGTGCCAGCAGTGTTTCAGGGCGGGGATACAATGAGCAGTTCTTC.

V usage is TRBV19 and J usage is TRBJ1-2; tentatively, D is TRBD1 (5 bases). The germline V gene encodes CDR1 LNHDA and CDR2 SQIVND (reference sequence). The CDR3 contains 15 residues. V was clipped by 4 bases and J by 8 bases, with 20 bases between them. The CDR3 nucleotides read TGTGCCAGTAGTACGACCCGCCAGGGAGGCATGGGCTACACCTTC. It codes for CASSTTRQGGMGYTF. Together with reference TRBV19 and TRBJ1-2, the CDR3 gives the full variable domain: DGGITQSPKYLFRKEGQNVTLSCEQNLNHDAMYWYRQDPGQGLRLIYYSQIVNDFQKGDIAEGYSVSREKKESFPLTVTSAQKNPTAFYLCASSTTRQGGMGYTFGSGTRLTVV.

V gene TRBV3-1 (or the pseudogene TRBV3-2) combines with J gene TRBJ1-2, with no clear D. The CDR3 runs to 11 residues. Trimming left V 1 base short and J 8 bases short, with 5 bases between. The germline CDR1 and CDR2 sequences are LGHDT and YNNKEL (reference sequence). The CDR3 region has the DNA TGTGCCAGCAGCCAAGGGGCCGGCTACACCTTC. It specifies CASSQGAGYTF.

The chain joins TRBV24-1 to TRBJ2-3; D remains ambiguous. The V end was cut by 0 bases, the J end by 4 bases, with 10 bases between. The V gene's germline CDR1 is KGHDR and CDR2 SFDVKD. This CDR3 comprises 15 residues. CDR3 in amino acids: CATSDLRVDSDTQYF. The CDR3 DNA reads as TGTGCCACCAGTGATTTGCGGGTGGATTCAGATACGCAGTATTTT.